This T cell receptor beta chain came from a study of blood T cells in healthy people across ages. Study-wide findings and caveats: Underestimates were what the diversity estimates from one million T cells were considered to be.

The germline V and J ends were trimmed by 5 bases and 4 bases, with 11 bases remaining between them. The CDR3 is 13 amino acids. Looked up from germline, CDR1 is SGHTA and CDR2 is FQGTGA. A second PCR of roughly 7 to 11 cycles used a sample-barcoded 5' primer and a J-beta primer mix. One entry per CDR3 protein results from TCRdb running MiXCR on the 5' RACE reads. The repertoire holds some 880,000 distinct CDR3 sequences, with roughly 34% as singletons. About this clonotype: Its antigen is not known.

The chain is built from TRBV7-3 and TRBJ1-1; TRBD1 is a possible D gene (5 bases). The sample comprised blood. This TCR came from a man between 18 and 29 years old in good health. Here the CDR3 DNA reads TGTGCCAGCAGCCCGATGGGGGGCACTGAAGCTTTCTTT. Amino acids: CASSPMGGTEAFF.